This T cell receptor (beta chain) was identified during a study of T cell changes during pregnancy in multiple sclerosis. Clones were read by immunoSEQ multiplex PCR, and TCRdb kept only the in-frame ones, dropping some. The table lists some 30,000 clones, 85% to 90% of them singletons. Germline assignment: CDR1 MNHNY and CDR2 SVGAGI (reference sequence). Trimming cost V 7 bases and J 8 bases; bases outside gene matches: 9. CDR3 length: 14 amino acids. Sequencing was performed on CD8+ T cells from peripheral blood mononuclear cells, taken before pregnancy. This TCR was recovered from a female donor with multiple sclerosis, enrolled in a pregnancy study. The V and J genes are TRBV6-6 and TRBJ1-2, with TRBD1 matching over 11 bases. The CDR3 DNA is TGTGCCAGCACCGACCCCGGGACAGGGGGAGGCTACACCTTC. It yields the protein CASTDPGTGGGYTF.